This T cell receptor (beta chain) originates from a study of CD8 T cells in Susac syndrome. cDNA came from 0.5 to 1 ug RNA primed by random hexamers. Amplification of TCR beta CDR3 across 54 Vbeta and 13 Jbeta was performed with immunoSEQ multiplex PCR. TCRdb re-derived calls from the immunoSEQ multiplex PCR reads in MiXCR, one entry per CDR3 protein. In the table there are around 200,000 distinct CDR3 sequences, roughly 96% of which are singletons. From blood CD8+ and CD4+ T cells, the TCR beta chain was sequenced. Negative isolation yielded the CD8+ and CD4+ T cells, while FACS enriched the TEMRA cells. Germline trimming cut 9 bases from V and 5 bases from J; bases unmatched to any gene: 10. This CDR3 spans 15 amino acids. The germline CDR1 and CDR2 sequences are KGHDR and SFDVKD.

This receptor was identified in a human donor in good health. The sample was CD4+ T cells from PBMCs. V usage is TRBV24-1 and J usage is TRBJ2-2; 8 nucleotides match TRBD2. DNA of the CDR3: TGTGCCACCGGGAGCGGGGGTGTCCAGACCGGGGAGCTGTTTTTT. Its protein is CATGSGGVQTGELFF.